These T cell receptor beta chains were read from a single sample in a study of shared clonotypes between healthy human individuals. Profiling relied on immunoSEQ multiplex PCR, and the TCRdb table lists in-frame clones only, not all of them. Of more than 2,000,000 clones listed, 90% to 95% are singletons. Sequenced sample: naive CD4+ T cells sorted from blood. These receptors all stem from a young man in good health. The CDR3 runs from the conserved cysteine through the conserved F or W. D genes are given only for firm matches. Clone size is shown for a subset of rows, as once, few, many or a class of expanded clone.

>TRBJ2-7|-|-|TRBV6-6
CASSYDGYEQYF
TGTGCCAGCAGTTACGATGGGTACGAGCAGTACTTC
>TRBJ1-2|-|-|TRBV2
CASSVSGGGYTF
TGTGCCAGCAGTGTTAGCGGCGGGGGCTACACCTTC
>TRBJ2-3|-|TRBD2|TRBV5-4
CASSPPGAGVYTDTQYF
TGTGCCAGCAGCCCCCCAGGAGCGGGGGTTTACACAGATACGCAGTATTTT
>TRBJ2-1|-|-|TRBV15
CATSTLGGLAAIYNEQFF
TGTGCCACCAGCACTCTTGGGGGGCTAGCGGCTATATACAATGAGCAGTTCTTC
>TRBJ1-5|-|-|TRBV2
CASSVRDNPNQPQHF
TGTGCCAGCAGTGTCCGGGACAATCCCAATCAGCCCCAGCATTTT
>TRBJ2-5|-|-|TRBV5-6
CASSFGPVSETQYF
TGTGCCAGCAGCTTTGGGCCGGTTTCAGAGACCCAGTACTTC
>TRBJ1-1|-|-|TRBV9
CASSVLGGNTEAFF
TGTGCCAGCAGCGTGTTGGGGGGGAACACTGAAGCTTTCTTT
>TRBJ2-7|-|-|TRBV7-9
CASSLEGAGYEQYF
TGTGCCAGCAGCTTGGAAGGGGCCGGGTACGAGCAGTACTTC
>TRBJ1-2|-|TRBD1|TRBV9
CASSVATGDSYGYTF
TGTGCCAGCAGCGTAGCTACAGGGGATAGCTATGGCTACACCTTC
>TRBJ1-5|-|TRBD1|TRBV7-2
CASSSVGTGVGQPQHF
TGTGCCAGCAGCTCAGTAGGTACAGGGGTCGGTCAGCCCCAGCATTTT
>TRBJ2-2|once|-|TRBV30
CAWARGEHTGELFF
TGTGCCTGGGCGAGGGGGGAACACACCGGGGAGCTGTTTTTT
>TRBJ1-1|-|-|TRBV19
CASAVNTEAFF
TGTGCCAGTGCAGTGAACACTGAAGCTTTCTTT
>TRBJ2-1|once|-|TRBV7-3
CASSPSIGGLDEQFF
TGTGCCAGCAGCCCTAGTATTGGGGGGCTCGATGAGCAGTTCTTC
>TRBJ2-1|-|TRBD1|TRBV11-2
CASSTKTGETYNEQFF
TGTGCCAGCAGCACCAAGACAGGGGAGACCTACAATGAGCAGTTCTTC
>TRBJ2-1|-|TRBD1|TRBV5-6
CASSPDDRVYGPYNEQFF
TGTGCCAGCAGCCCGGATGACAGGGTGTATGGGCCCTACAATGAGCAGTTCTTC
>TRBJ1-4|-|-|TRBV7-8
CASSRYSRGGNEKLFF
TGTGCCAGCAGCCGATACTCGCGGGGTGGTAATGAAAAACTGTTTTTT
>TRBJ2-6|-|-|TRBV6-6
CASSFGASGANVLTF
TGTGCCAGCAGCTTCGGAGCCTCTGGGGCCAACGTCCTGACTTTC
>TRBJ1-2|-|-|TRBV19
CASSAQPRTNYGYTF
TGTGCCAGTAGTGCCCAACCCCGGACGAATTATGGCTACACCTTC
>TRBJ2-5|-|-|TRBV25-1
CASTTDRLYQETQYF
TGTGCCAGCACCACCGACAGGCTGTACCAAGAGACCCAGTACTTC
>TRBJ1-1|-|-|TRBV7-8
CASSLNPSGTEAFF
TGTGCCAGCAGCTTAAACCCAAGCGGCACTGAAGCTTTCTTT
>TRBJ1-1|-|-|TRBV5-3
CARSLDGVMSTEAFF
TGTGCCAGAAGCCTGGATGGGGTAATGAGCACTGAAGCTTTCTTT
>TRBJ1-2|-|TRBD1|TRBV7-6
CASSLRPPRDSKNYGYTF
TGTGCCAGCAGCTTAAGGCCCCCCCGGGACAGTAAAAACTATGGCTACACCTTC
>TRBJ2-7|-|-|TRBV9
CASSVAPTYEQYF
TGTGCCAGCAGCGTAGCCCCCACATACGAGCAGTACTTC
>TRBJ2-7|once|TRBD2|TRBV9
CASSVGIGGTSGSRQYF
TGTGCCAGCAGCGTGGGGATCGGTGGGACTAGTGGTTCCAGGCAGTACTTC
>TRBJ1-1|-|-|TRBV6-1
CASSDFGTVITEAFF
TGTGCCAGCAGTGATTTTGGGACGGTTATCACTGAAGCTTTCTTT
>TRBJ2-1|once|TRBD1|TRBV11-2
CASSLEWDRVFNEQFF
TGTGCCAGCAGCTTAGAGTGGGACAGGGTATTCAATGAGCAGTTCTTC
>TRBJ1-2|-|-|TRBV28
CATLPPLDSNYGYTF
TGTGCCACCCTTCCCCCTCTGGACAGCAACTATGGCTACACCTTC
>TRBJ2-7|-|-|TRBV7-2
CASSPSGTTSYEQYF
TGTGCCAGCAGCCCCTCCGGGACAACCTCCTACGAGCAGTACTTC
>TRBJ2-3|-|TRBD2|TRBV7-9
CASSWILAGGTDTQYF
TGTGCCAGCAGCTGGATACTAGCGGGGGGGACAGATACGCAGTATTTT